One sample yielded the 10 T cell receptor beta chains listed below, sequenced in a study of T cell changes during pregnancy in multiple sclerosis. Repertoires were generated with immunoSEQ multiplex PCR, while TCRdb's copy carries only in-frame clones and drops some. The sample has roughly 40,000 clones, nearly 90% seen once; the top ten hold 0.45% to 0.65%. The sequencing used CD4+ T cells from peripheral blood mononuclear cells, collected in the first trimester of pregnancy. Receptors were obtained from a female donor with multiple sclerosis, enrolled in a pregnancy study.

This chain joins TRBV4-3 and TRBJ1-1, with D unresolved. The CDR3 runs to 17 residues. Trimming removed 2 bases at V and 1 base at J, with 17 bases between. Germline V gene lookup returns CDR1 LGHNA and CDR2 YSLEER. The CDR3 spells CASSQRPFGEANTEAFF. Here the CDR3 DNA reads TGCGCCAGCAGCCAACGACCCTTCGGGGAGGCGAACACTGAAGCTTTCTTT.

The chain links TRBV27 to TRBJ1-2, with 7 bases that match TRBD1. CDR1 is MNHEY and CDR2 is SMNVEV in the germline V gene (reference sequence). With V trimmed by 8 bases and J by 6 bases, 9 bases remained unmatched. The length of the CDR3 is 13 residues. CDR3 nucleotide sequence: TGTGCCAGCGGAAGACAGGGTATGAATGGCTACACCTTC. This translates into CASGRQGMNGYTF.

The count of this clone is one. This chain connects TRBV10-3 to TRBJ2-7; TRBD2 matches 9 bases. Germline V gene lookup returns CDR1 ENHRY and CDR2 SYGVKD. V lost 6 bases and J lost 0; bases outside the gene matches: 6. The CDR3 loop spans 15 amino acids. In DNA form, the CDR3 reads TGTGCCATCAGCCCTGGACTAGCGTCCTCCTACGAGCAGTACTTC. Translating gives CAISPGLASSYEQYF.

The chain joins TRBV4-2 to TRBJ2-4; 7 bases align to TRBD1. The CDR3 totals 16 residues. V dropped 1 base and J dropped 8; count of bases not matched to a gene: 11. Germline V gene lookup returns CDR1 LGHNA and CDR2 YNFKEQ. CDR3 in amino acids: CASSQVKARGSDIQYF. CDR3 sequence (DNA): TGTGCCAGCAGCCAAGTGAAGGCCAGGGGGTCTGACATTCAGTACTTC.

The chain recombines TRBV6-4 with TRBJ2-2; D might be TRBD1 (6 bases). Per the germline V gene, CDR1 is MRHNA and CDR2 is SNTAGT. Trimming removed 7 bases from V and 7 bases from J, with 19 bases in between. The CDR3 totals 15 residues. The CDR3 is CASKGRAGAYGELFF. The CDR3 coding sequence is TGTGCCAGCAAGGGTCGAGCAGGGGCATACGGGGAGCTGTTTTTT.

The rearrangement joins TRBV30 to TRBJ1-2, with 9 bases identical to TRBD1. Germline assignment: CDR1 GTSNPN and CDR2 SVGIG (reference sequence). Unmatched junction bases numbered 8, after V lost 2 bases and J lost 4 bases. CDR3 length: 15 amino acids. The CDR3: CAWSRDRARTYGYTF. The DNA for the CDR3 is TGTGCCTGGAGTCGGGACAGGGCTAGAACCTATGGCTACACCTTC.

The chain recombines TRBV19 with TRBJ2-7, with 9 bases aligning to TRBD2. Germline assignment: CDR1 LNHDA and CDR2 SQIVND (reference sequence). The CDR3 covers 15 residues. Unmatched junction bases numbered 10, after V lost 5 bases and J lost 5 bases. This CDR3 reads CASSPGIAGVNEQYF. DNA of the CDR3: TGTGCCAGTAGTCCAGGGATAGCGGGAGTGAACGAGCAGTACTTC.

The chain combines TRBV7-7 with TRBJ2-5; 9 bases map to TRBD1. Germline V gene data show CDR1 as SSHAT and CDR2 as FNYEAQ (reference sequence). With 5 bases clipped from V and 4 bases from J, the junction kept 11 bases outside the gene matches. This CDR3 spans 16 amino acids. CDR3 in DNA: TGTGCCAGCAGCAAACAACCGGGACAGGGCTCAGAGACCCAGTACTTC. The encoded protein is CASSKQPGQGSETQYF.

This chain joins TRBV18 and TRBJ2-7, with 7 bases aligning to TRBD1. J was trimmed by 1 base and V by 0 bases; bases with no gene match: 3. The CDR3 runs 15 residues. Germline CDR1 is KGHSH and CDR2 is LQKENI. DNA of the CDR3: TGTGCCAGCTCACCACCGATGGGACAGTCCTACGAGCAGTACTTC. This codes for CASSPPMGQSYEQYF.

This chain links TRBV30 with TRBJ1-6; 12 nucleotides agree with TRBD1. Germline V gives CDR1 GTSNPN, CDR2 SVGIG (reference sequence). The CDR3 sequence is 15 residues long. V trimming: 2 bases; J trimming: 7 bases; junction bases outside the gene matches: 3. CDR3 in amino acids: CAWSSGTGGNSPLHF. In nucleotides, the CDR3 is TGTGCCTGGAGTTCCGGGACAGGGGGCAATTCACCCCTCCACTTT.